The rows below give T cell receptor beta chains drawn from one sample of a study of vaccination effects on CD4 cells after COVID-19. Their target antigens are unknown. Profiling relied on immunoSEQ multiplex PCR, and the TCRdb table lists in-frame clones only, not all of them. There are tens of thousands of clones in the sample; 74% occur only once, and under 2% lies in the top ten. Specimen: CD4+ T cells from PBMCs cultured with HCoV-229E spike peptides, collected before COVID-19 vaccination. All receptors come from a human donor who received a COVID-19 vaccine. CDR3s include the opening cysteine and the closing phenylalanine or tryptophan. The D gene is left open where the match is weak. Only some rows state a clone size, as once, few, many or a class for expanded clones.

j_call: TRBJ1-1; clone_size: few; v_call: TRBV7-8; d_call: .; cdr3_aa: CASSLGRSAFF; cdr3_nt: TGTGCCAGCAGCTTAGGGCGTTCGGCTTTCTTT
j_call: TRBJ1-3; clone_size: .; v_call: TRBV28; d_call: .; cdr3_aa: CASRGRDGSGNTIYF; cdr3_nt: TGTGCCAGCAGGGGACGGGACGGCTCTGGAAACACCATATATTTT
j_call: TRBJ1-1; clone_size: .; v_call: TRBV5-1; d_call: .; cdr3_aa: CASSFITGRTEAFF; cdr3_nt: TGCGCCAGCAGCTTTATAACAGGGAGGACTGAAGCTTTCTTT
j_call: TRBJ2-4; clone_size: .; v_call: TRBV19; d_call: .; cdr3_aa: CASKGLSAKNIQYF; cdr3_nt: TGTGCCAGTAAGGGACTTAGTGCCAAAAACATTCAGTACTTC
j_call: TRBJ2-1; clone_size: .; v_call: TRBV9; d_call: .; cdr3_aa: CASSVAISYFDEQFF; cdr3_nt: TGTGCCAGCAGCGTAGCGATTAGCTATTTCGATGAGCAGTTCTTC
j_call: TRBJ2-2; clone_size: .; v_call: TRBV4-3; d_call: TRBD1; cdr3_aa: CASSRHAQGVGAGELFF; cdr3_nt: TGCGCCAGCAGCCGTCACGCCCAGGGGGTAGGGGCCGGGGAGCTGTTTTTT
j_call: TRBJ1-2; clone_size: .; v_call: TRBV14; d_call: .; cdr3_aa: CASSQDLGVDYGYTF; cdr3_nt: TGTGCCAGCAGCCAAGATCTGGGGGTGGACTATGGCTACACCTTC
j_call: TRBJ2-3; clone_size: .; v_call: TRBV24-1; d_call: .; cdr3_aa: CATSDSKRPDTQYF; cdr3_nt: TGTGCCACCAGTGATTCTAAACGGCCAGATACGCAGTATTTT
j_call: TRBJ1-4; clone_size: .; v_call: TRBV5-8; d_call: .; cdr3_aa: CASSLSVEKLFF; cdr3_nt: TGTGCCAGCAGCTTGTCCGTTGAAAAACTGTTTTTT
j_call: TRBJ2-5; clone_size: .; v_call: TRBV7-2; d_call: TRBD1; cdr3_aa: CASSTLRGRWETQYF; cdr3_nt: TGTGCCAGCAGCACCCTCAGGGGGCGCTGGGAGACCCAGTACTTC
j_call: TRBJ1-6; clone_size: .; v_call: TRBV19; d_call: TRBD1; cdr3_aa: CASTWETGDFDSPLHF; cdr3_nt: TGTGCCAGTACCTGGGAAACAGGGGATTTCGATTCACCCCTCCACTTT
j_call: TRBJ1-1; clone_size: once; v_call: TRBV20-1; d_call: .; cdr3_aa: CSGRATEAFF; cdr3_nt: TGCAGTGGAAGGGCCACTGAAGCTTTCTTT
j_call: TRBJ1-1; clone_size: .; v_call: TRBV27; d_call: .; cdr3_aa: CASSKDRTPSNTEAFF; cdr3_nt: TGTGCCAGCAGTAAGGACAGAACTCCTTCAAACACTGAAGCTTTCTTT
j_call: TRBJ2-3; clone_size: .; v_call: TRBV18; d_call: .; cdr3_aa: CASSWTETTDTQYF; cdr3_nt: TGTGCCAGCTCCTGGACAGAGACCACAGATACGCAGTATTTT
j_call: TRBJ1-1; clone_size: .; v_call: TRBV7-2; d_call: .; cdr3_aa: CASSLQVNTEAFF; cdr3_nt: TGTGCCAGCAGCCTCCAGGTGAACACTGAAGCTTTCTTT
j_call: TRBJ2-1; clone_size: .; v_call: TRBV20-1; d_call: .; cdr3_aa: CSARKSVQFF; cdr3_nt: TGCAGTGCTAGAAAGTCCGTGCAGTTCTTC
j_call: TRBJ2-1; clone_size: .; v_call: TRBV6-6; d_call: .; cdr3_aa: CASSLQGGLYNEQFF; cdr3_nt: TGTGCCAGCAGTTTACAAGGGGGACTCTACAATGAGCAGTTCTTC
j_call: TRBJ1-2; clone_size: few; v_call: TRBV9; d_call: .; cdr3_aa: CASSVASYGYTF; cdr3_nt: TGTGCCAGCAGCGTAGCCAGCTATGGCTACACCTTC
j_call: TRBJ2-1; clone_size: .; v_call: TRBV20-1; d_call: .; cdr3_aa: CSARDEKKQFF; cdr3_nt: TGCAGTGCTAGAGATGAAAAAAAGCAGTTCTTC
j_call: TRBJ1-2; clone_size: .; v_call: TRBV11-2; d_call: .; cdr3_aa: CASSDVRSGKGYTF; cdr3_nt: TGTGCCAGCAGCGACGTTAGGAGCGGGAAAGGCTACACCTTC
j_call: TRBJ1-2; clone_size: .; v_call: TRBV2; d_call: TRBD1; cdr3_aa: CASSTGGTNYGYTF; cdr3_nt: TGTGCCAGCAGCACAGGGGGCACTAACTATGGCTACACCTTC
j_call: TRBJ2-5; clone_size: .; v_call: TRBV29-1; d_call: TRBD1; cdr3_aa: CSAGERQGQETQYF; cdr3_nt: TGCAGCGCTGGTGAACGACAGGGACAAGAGACCCAGTACTTC
j_call: TRBJ2-5; clone_size: .; v_call: TRBV3-1/TRBV3-2; d_call: .; cdr3_aa: CASSQDLRRGGRETQYF; cdr3_nt: TGTGCCAGCAGCCAAGATCTTAGGCGAGGGGGTCGGGAGACCCAGTACTTC
j_call: TRBJ1-2; clone_size: .; v_call: TRBV6-5; d_call: .; cdr3_aa: CASSRPPANYGYTF; cdr3_nt: TGTGCCAGCAGTAGGCCCCCAGCTAACTATGGCTACACCTTC
j_call: TRBJ2-2; clone_size: .; v_call: TRBV7-3; d_call: .; cdr3_aa: CASSFQGTGTGELFF; cdr3_nt: TGTGCCAGCAGCTTCCAGGGTACTGGCACCGGGGAGCTGTTTTTT
j_call: TRBJ1-2; clone_size: .; v_call: TRBV2; d_call: .; cdr3_aa: CASSVGANYGYTF; cdr3_nt: TGTGCCAGCAGTGTGGGGGCTAACTATGGCTACACCTTC
j_call: TRBJ1-3; clone_size: medium-sized; v_call: TRBV2; d_call: .; cdr3_aa: CASSLNGAGNTIYF; cdr3_nt: TGTGCCAGCAGTCTAAACGGAGCTGGAAACACCATATATTTT
j_call: TRBJ2-3; clone_size: .; v_call: TRBV28; d_call: .; cdr3_aa: CASSLSAPGDTQYF; cdr3_nt: TGTGCCAGCAGTTTGTCGGCGCCGGGGGATACGCAGTATTTT
j_call: TRBJ2-3; clone_size: once; v_call: TRBV2; d_call: TRBD2; cdr3_aa: CASVSGGAPDTQYF; cdr3_nt: TGTGCCAGCGTTAGCGGGGGGGCCCCAGATACGCAGTATTTT
j_call: TRBJ2-5; clone_size: .; v_call: TRBV5-1; d_call: .; cdr3_aa: CASSLAVPETQYF; cdr3_nt: TGCGCCAGCAGCTTGGCCGTTCCGGAGACCCAGTACTTC
j_call: TRBJ1-1; clone_size: .; v_call: TRBV3-1/TRBV3-2; d_call: TRBD1; cdr3_aa: CASSQRFGTVLDTEAFF; cdr3_nt: TGTGCCAGCAGCCAAAGGTTCGGGACAGTACTAGACACTGAAGCTTTCTTT
j_call: TRBJ1-6; clone_size: few; v_call: TRBV25-1; d_call: .; cdr3_aa: CASSDLRDGDNSPLHF; cdr3_nt: TGTGCCAGCAGTGACCTCCGGGACGGTGATAATTCACCCCTCCACTTT
j_call: TRBJ1-2; clone_size: .; v_call: TRBV28; d_call: .; cdr3_aa: CASSLGVSYGYTF; cdr3_nt: TGTGCCAGCAGTTTAGGGGTCTCCTATGGCTACACCTTC
j_call: TRBJ1-1; clone_size: .; v_call: TRBV6-5; d_call: .; cdr3_aa: CASSYKGLGTEAFF; cdr3_nt: TGTGCCAGCAGTTATAAGGGTCTGGGCACTGAAGCTTTCTTT
j_call: TRBJ1-4; clone_size: .; v_call: TRBV6-6; d_call: .; cdr3_aa: CASALITNEKLFF; cdr3_nt: TGTGCCAGCGCCTTAATTACTAATGAAAAACTGTTTTTT